The source of this T cell receptor beta chain is a study of shared clonotypes between healthy human individuals. The CDR3 loop spans 16 amino acids. The V and J ends lost 4 bases and 4 bases respectively, with 17 bases between them. Germline-derived CDR1 and CDR2 are KGHSH and LQKENI. The data were produced by immunoSEQ multiplex PCR, yet TCRdb's version contains in-frame clones alone and is incomplete. There are about 2.4 million clones in the sample; approximately 93% occur only once, and about 0.34% lies in the top ten. The origin of this receptor is a man younger than 30 in good health. Some clones in this sample may be carry-over from other donors' samples. The rearrangement uses TRBV18 and TRBJ1-3; a possible D gene is TRBD1 (6 bases). Material: naive CD4+ T cells from PBMCs. Sample subset: CD45RA+ positively selected. The CDR3 DNA is TGTGCCAGCTCACTTCTAGGGGGAAATGCCGGAAACACCATATATTTT. Translation gives CASSLLGGNAGNTIYF.